The TCR beta chain under discussion was sequenced for a study of molecular identifiers for immune sequencing clone quantification. As for the study in general: With replicates, the RNA of roughly 20,000 or 100,000 naive CD8 cells was split five ways and four were sequenced. General study points: It was shown that clones above 20 RNA copies held over 99% of effector molecules, but under 1% in naive cells.

One entry per CDR3 protein, called by TCRdb with MiXCR from the PCR reads. The table lists about 640,000 distinct CDR3 sequences, 15% to 20% of them singletons. To note about this clonotype: Antigen: not known.

Sequencing used naive CD8+ T cells from blood, with Jurkat cell RNA spiked in. Subset indicated: FACS-sorted CD8+CD4-CCR7+CD45RA+ naive T cells. The sequence was collected from a human donor in good health. Some libraries in this study had Jurkat cell RNA spiked in.

CDR3 nucleotide sequence: TGTGCCAGCAGTTACTCGATGCGGGGGTGGGAGCAGTACTTC. Translating it yields CASSYSMRGWEQYF. The chain carries TRBV6-5 and TRBJ2-7, with 7 positions matching TRBD2. Germline assignment: CDR1 MNHEY and CDR2 SVGAGI. The CDR3 is 14 amino acids. Losses at the gene ends were 0 bases for V and 7 bases for J; bases not matched to a gene: 6.